This is a list of T cell receptor beta chains from one sample in a study of cytomegalovirus exposure and HLA in healthy donors. Sequencing used immunoSEQ multiplex PCR; TCRdb keeps in-frame clones, though not all of them. The sample yields 140,000 to 150,000 clones, over 75% seen once. The sample comprised PBMCs. These receptors originate from a woman aged 25 to 45 in good health and CMV-seronegative. The conserved cysteine and the conserved F or W are not part of the CDR3 here. The order of the fields is V gene, D gene, J gene, CDR3 protein. D genes are given only for firm matches.

V: TRBV7-2
D: .
J: TRBJ2-5
CDR3: ASSLVAEETQY

V: TRBV19
D: TRBD1
J: TRBJ1-1
CDR3: ASSIRRGQIGTEAF

V: TRBV27
D: TRBD2
J: TRBJ2-7
CDR3: ASKLAVSAYEQY

V: TRBV9
D: TRBD2
J: TRBJ2-3
CDR3: ASSKWAGGPTDTQY

V: TRBV27
D: .
J: TRBJ1-5
CDR3: ASSPFENQPQH

V: TRBV18
D: TRBD2
J: TRBJ2-1
CDR3: ASSPSKRASGSYNEQF

V: TRBV6-5
D: .
J: TRBJ2-7
CDR3: ASRGRTPRWYEQY

V: TRBV2
D: TRBD1
J: TRBJ1-1
CDR3: ASSSGQSNTEAF

V: TRBV11-2
D: TRBD2
J: TRBJ2-3
CDR3: ASLREGSPGIDTQY

V: TRBV7-9
D: TRBD2
J: TRBJ2-1
CDR3: ASSLSWLADLTNEQF

V: TRBV20-1
D: .
J: TRBJ1-2
CDR3: SARDLLGYT

V: TRBV5-1
D: TRBD1
J: TRBJ2-5
CDR3: ASSLEGQGGKTQY

V: TRBV4-3
D: .
J: TRBJ2-6
CDR3: ASSQEYSSGANVLT

V: TRBV19
D: .
J: TRBJ1-5
CDR3: ASSISGQPQH

V: TRBV5-1
D: .
J: TRBJ2-5
CDR3: ASGFPGAGETQY

V: TRBV19
D: TRBD2
J: TRBJ2-2
CDR3: ASSMELAGSGELF

V: TRBV19
D: TRBD2
J: TRBJ2-1
CDR3: ASSITSGGNNEQF

V: TRBV19
D: TRBD1
J: TRBJ1-4
CDR3: ASSATGGAGEKLF

V: TRBV6-4
D: TRBD1
J: TRBJ2-1
CDR3: ASSEQGAQNEQF

V: TRBV11-2
D: TRBD2
J: TRBJ2-1
CDR3: ASSQPLTSGIYNEQF

V: TRBV9
D: TRBD2
J: TRBJ2-3
CDR3: ASSVAGGGGDTQY

V: TRBV2
D: TRBD1
J: TRBJ1-1
CDR3: ASSGGTGWPTEAF

V: TRBV5-1
D: TRBD1
J: TRBJ2-3
CDR3: ASSAGTGAGTDTQY

V: TRBV9
D: .
J: TRBJ1-6
CDR3: ASSGGTPYNSPLH

V: TRBV7-3
D: TRBD2
J: TRBJ2-7
CDR3: ASSLMGPGTSVTYEQY

V: TRBV2
D: .
J: TRBJ2-5
CDR3: ASSEFVGAETQY

V: TRBV29-1
D: .
J: TRBJ2-5
CDR3: TVGGTGVETQY

V: TRBV5-1
D: .
J: TRBJ2-6
CDR3: ASSLEGQIVSGANVLT

V: TRBV4-1
D: .
J: TRBJ2-7
CDR3: ASSQGEGTPKPY

V: TRBV5-4
D: .
J: TRBJ2-7
CDR3: ASSLAGQFSYEQY

V: TRBV5-1
D: TRBD1
J: TRBJ1-4
CDR3: ASSSRDRGDEKLF

V: TRBV9
D: .
J: TRBJ2-3
CDR3: ASSVASVDTQY

V: TRBV30
D: TRBD1
J: TRBJ2-7
CDR3: AWSVRTGDEQY

V: TRBV7-2
D: .
J: TRBJ1-1
CDR3: ASSAVREAF

V: TRBV11-2
D: .
J: TRBJ2-2
CDR3: ASSPRRGPNTGELF

V: TRBV10-2
D: .
J: TRBJ1-2
CDR3: ASSEGQNYGYT

V: TRBV18
D: TRBD2
J: TRBJ2-3
CDR3: ASSPVVLAGVDTQY

V: TRBV27
D: .
J: TRBJ1-6
CDR3: ASSSTGGGYSPLH

V: TRBV19
D: .
J: TRBJ2-1
CDR3: ASRILGAEQF

V: TRBV6-1
D: .
J: TRBJ2-1
CDR3: ASSEAGLANEQF

V: TRBV5-1
D: TRBD1
J: TRBJ2-2
CDR3: ASSLGQGHTGELF

V: TRBV7-9
D: TRBD2
J: TRBJ2-6
CDR3: ASSLAALTSTSGANVLT

V: TRBV7-9
D: TRBD1
J: TRBJ1-3
CDR3: ASSSQDRGLENTIY

V: TRBV29-1
D: .
J: TRBJ1-1
CDR3: SVVVRGGITEAF

V: TRBV7-9
D: .
J: TRBJ1-1
CDR3: ASSDDRYLANTEAF

V: TRBV5-6
D: TRBD1
J: TRBJ2-7
CDR3: ASRRTGGAEYEQY

V: TRBV9
D: TRBD1
J: TRBJ2-1
CDR3: ASSVWGQGPYNEQF

V: TRBV15
D: TRBD1
J: TRBJ1-1
CDR3: ATSRVYGQGGYTEAF